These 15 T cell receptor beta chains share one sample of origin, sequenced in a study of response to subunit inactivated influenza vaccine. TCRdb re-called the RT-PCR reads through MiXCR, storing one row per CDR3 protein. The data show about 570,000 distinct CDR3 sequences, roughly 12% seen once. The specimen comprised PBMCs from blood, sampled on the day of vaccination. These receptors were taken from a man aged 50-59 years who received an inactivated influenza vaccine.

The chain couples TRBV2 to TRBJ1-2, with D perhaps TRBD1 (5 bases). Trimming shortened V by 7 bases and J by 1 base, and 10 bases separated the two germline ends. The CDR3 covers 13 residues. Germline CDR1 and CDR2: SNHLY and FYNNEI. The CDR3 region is CASIDSLNYGYTF. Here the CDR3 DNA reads TGTGCCAGCATAGACAGCCTTAACTATGGCTACACCTTC.

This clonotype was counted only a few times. CDR3 coding DNA: TGTGCCAGCAGCTCGCCGTCGAACAGGAACACTGAAGCTTTCTTT. Translated: CASSSPSNRNTEAFF. This sequence joins TRBV13 and TRBJ1-1; D unclear. CDR1 is PRHDT, CDR2 FYEKMQ, per germline (reference sequence). V was clipped by 4 bases and J by 1 base, with 13 bases between them. This CDR3 is 15 amino acids long.

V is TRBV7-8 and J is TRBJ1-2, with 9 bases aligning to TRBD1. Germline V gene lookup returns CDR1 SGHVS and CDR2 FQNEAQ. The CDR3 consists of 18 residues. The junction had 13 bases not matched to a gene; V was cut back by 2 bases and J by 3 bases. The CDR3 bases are TGTGCCAGCAGCTTATATTCGGTGACAGGGGGAATGCACTATGGCTACACCTTC. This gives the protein CASSLYSVTGGMHYGYTF.

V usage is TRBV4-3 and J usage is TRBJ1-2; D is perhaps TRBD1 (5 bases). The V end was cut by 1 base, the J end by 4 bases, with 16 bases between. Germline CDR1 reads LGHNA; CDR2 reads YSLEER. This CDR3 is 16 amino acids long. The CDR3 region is CASSQVPGRDTYGYTF. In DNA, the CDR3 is TGCGCCAGCAGCCAAGTCCCAGGGAGGGATACCTATGGCTACACCTTC.

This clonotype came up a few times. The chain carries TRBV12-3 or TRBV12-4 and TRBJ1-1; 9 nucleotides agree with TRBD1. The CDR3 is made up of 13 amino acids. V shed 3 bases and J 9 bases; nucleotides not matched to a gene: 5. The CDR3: CASSLTGGVKAFF. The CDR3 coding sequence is TGTGCCAGCAGTTTGACAGGGGGTGTCAAAGCTTTCTTT.

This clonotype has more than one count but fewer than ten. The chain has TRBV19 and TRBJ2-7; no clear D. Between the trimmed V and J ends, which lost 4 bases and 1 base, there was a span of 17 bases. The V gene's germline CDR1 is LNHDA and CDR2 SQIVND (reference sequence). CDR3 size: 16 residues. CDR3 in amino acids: CASSTALLHLSYEQYF. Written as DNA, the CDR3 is TGTGCCAGTAGTACCGCCCTTCTACACTTATCCTACGAGCAGTACTTC.

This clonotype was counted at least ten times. CDR3 protein: CASSLGQPYEQYF. Written as DNA, the CDR3 is TGTGCCAGCAGTTTAGGACAGCCCTACGAGCAGTACTTC. V gene TRBV6-6 combines with J gene TRBJ2-7; possible D gene TRBD1, 6 bases. V lost 4 bases, J lost 2 bases, and 9 bases lay in between. The CDR3 spans 13 residues. Germline values: CDR1 MNHNY, CDR2 SVGAGI (reference sequence).

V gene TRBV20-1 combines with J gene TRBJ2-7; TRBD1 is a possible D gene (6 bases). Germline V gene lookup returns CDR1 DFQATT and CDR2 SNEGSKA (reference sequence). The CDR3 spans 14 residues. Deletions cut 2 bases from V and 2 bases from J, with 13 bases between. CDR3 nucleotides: TGCAGTGCTAGACCCACAGGGAGAGCCTACGAGCAGTACTTC. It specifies CSARPTGRAYEQYF.

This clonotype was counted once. The CDR3 bases are TGTGCCAGCAGTGACCGCTCTAGCATGAACACTGAAGCTTTCTTT. Residues: CASSDRSSMNTEAFF. This chain uses TRBV2 with TRBJ1-1, with unresolved D. Trimming removed 3 bases at V and 0 bases at J, with 11 bases between. The CDR3 length is 15 residues. Germline CDR1 and CDR2: SNHLY and FYNNEI.

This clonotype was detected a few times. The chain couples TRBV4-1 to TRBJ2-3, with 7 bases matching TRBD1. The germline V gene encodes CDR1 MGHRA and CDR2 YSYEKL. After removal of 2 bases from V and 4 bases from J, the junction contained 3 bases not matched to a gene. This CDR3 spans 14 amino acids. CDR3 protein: CASSQRQGPDTQYF. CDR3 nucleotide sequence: TGCGCCAGCAGCCAAAGACAGGGTCCAGATACGCAGTATTTT.

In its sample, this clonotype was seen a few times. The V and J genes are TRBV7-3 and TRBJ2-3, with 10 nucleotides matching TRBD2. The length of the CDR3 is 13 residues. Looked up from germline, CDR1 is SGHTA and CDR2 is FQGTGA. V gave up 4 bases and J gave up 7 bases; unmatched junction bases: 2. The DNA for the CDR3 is TGTGCCAGCAGCTCTAGCGGGAGCTATACGCAGTATTTT. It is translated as CASSSSGSYTQYF.

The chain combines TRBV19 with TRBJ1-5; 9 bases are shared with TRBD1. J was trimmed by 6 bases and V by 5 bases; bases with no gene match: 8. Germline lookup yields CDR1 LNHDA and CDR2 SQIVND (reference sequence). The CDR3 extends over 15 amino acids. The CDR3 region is CASSLTGTGFQPQHF. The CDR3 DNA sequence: TGTGCCAGTAGTCTGACCGGGACAGGGTTTCAGCCCCAGCATTTT.

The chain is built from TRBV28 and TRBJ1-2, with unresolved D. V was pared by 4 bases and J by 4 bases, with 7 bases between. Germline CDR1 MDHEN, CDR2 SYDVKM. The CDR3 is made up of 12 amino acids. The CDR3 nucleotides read TGTGCCAGCAGTTCCTCAACCTATGGCTACACCTTC. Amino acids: CASSSSTYGYTF.

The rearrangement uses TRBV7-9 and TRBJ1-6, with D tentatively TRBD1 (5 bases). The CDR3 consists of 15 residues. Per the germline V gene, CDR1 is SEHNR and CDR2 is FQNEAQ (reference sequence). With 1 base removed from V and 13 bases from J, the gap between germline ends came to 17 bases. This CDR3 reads CASSLGDSYQVPLHF. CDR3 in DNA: TGTGCCAGCAGCTTAGGCGACAGCTATCAGGTTCCCCTCCACTTT.

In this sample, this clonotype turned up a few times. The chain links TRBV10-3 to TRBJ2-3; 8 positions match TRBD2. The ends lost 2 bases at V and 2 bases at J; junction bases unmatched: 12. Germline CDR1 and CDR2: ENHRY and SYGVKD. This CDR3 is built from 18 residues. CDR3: CAISEIGERGPNTDTQYF. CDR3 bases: TGTGCCATCAGTGAGATTGGCGAGCGGGGGCCCAACACAGATACGCAGTATTTT.